This T cell receptor beta chain was captured by sequencing in a study of T cells in Graves' hyperthyroidism and ophthalmopathy. Turning to the study itself: Before any treatment, at initial diagnosis, peripheral blood was collected.

Patients aged 18 to 65 with hyperthyroidism were newly diagnosed, with duration under 2 months. Not enrolled were patients with uncontrolled infection, other autoimmune disease, pregnancy or lactation. RNA transcripts gave rise to amplified TCR beta CDR3 regions. Researchers ran a first-round RT-PCR on the TCR CDR3 using the HTBI primer set. Via MiXCR, TCRdb re-called the multiplex PCR reads, giving one row per CDR3 protein. The sample lists a few hundred thousand distinct CDR3 sequences, around 14% occurring once. Losses at the gene ends were 6 bases for V and 3 bases for J; bases not matched to a gene: 4. There are 13 residues in the CDR3. Germline CDR1 reads LGHNT; CDR2 reads FRNRAP. This clonotype occurred many times. Its antigen is as yet unknown. Study-level findings and limits: Ophthalmopathy and stable hyperthyroidism were told apart by a 13 V-J model.

The rearrangement uses TRBV12-5 and TRBJ1-1, with 7 positions matching TRBD1. The receptor's source is a woman under 40 with Graves' hyperthyroidism. The sample taken for sequencing was blood. CDR3 protein: CASGGRGYTEAFF. DNA for the CDR3: TGTGCTAGTGGAGGCAGGGGGTACACTGAAGCTTTCTTT.